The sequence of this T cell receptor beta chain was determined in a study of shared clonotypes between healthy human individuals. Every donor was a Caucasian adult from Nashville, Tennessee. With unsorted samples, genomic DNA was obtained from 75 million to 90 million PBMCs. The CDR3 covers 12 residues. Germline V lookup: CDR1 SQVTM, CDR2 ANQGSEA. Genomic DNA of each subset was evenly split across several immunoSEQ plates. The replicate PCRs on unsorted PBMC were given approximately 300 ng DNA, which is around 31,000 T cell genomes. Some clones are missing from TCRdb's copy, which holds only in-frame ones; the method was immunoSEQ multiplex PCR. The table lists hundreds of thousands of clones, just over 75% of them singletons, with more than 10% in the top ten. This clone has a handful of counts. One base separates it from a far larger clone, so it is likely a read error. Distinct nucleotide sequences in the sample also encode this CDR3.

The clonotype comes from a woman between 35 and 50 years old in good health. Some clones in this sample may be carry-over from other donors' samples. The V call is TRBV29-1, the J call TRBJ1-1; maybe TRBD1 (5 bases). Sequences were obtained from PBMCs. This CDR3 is CSVGDSNTEAFF. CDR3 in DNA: TGCAGCGTCGGTGACAGTAACACTGAAGCCTTCTTT.